Described below is a single TCR beta chain sequence and its context. What it binds is unknown. The data originate from a study of radiation and T cells in renal cell carcinoma. On the study more broadly: Nephrectomy followed 15 Gy stereotactic body radiation by 4 weeks.

The study's findings and limits: In blood, top tumor clones expanded by 2 weeks, shrinking by 4.

Germline CDR1 and CDR2: GTSNPN and SVGIG (reference sequence). Trimming removed 0 bases from V and 2 bases from J; junction bases left unmatched: 15. This CDR3 is 19 amino acids long. The time point denotes: blood 2 weeks post-SBRT. Treatment described: 15 Gy SBRT to primary tumor, nephrectomy 4 weeks later. Blood was sampled at baseline, 2 weeks and 4 weeks after SBRT. The tumor was a clear cell renal cell carcinoma. Sequencing was performed with immunoSEQ multiplex PCR; in TCRdb, only in-frame clones are kept and a portion is missing. The sample includes just under 80,000 clones, approximately 83% of them seen just once.

This receptor was taken from a woman aged 50 to 60 with renal cell carcinoma. This specimen consisted of blood, obtained from a patient whose treatment included radiotherapy and nephrectomy. The chain has TRBV30 and TRBJ2-2, with 7 bases matching TRBD2. Here the CDR3 reads CAWSVAFVRRGKNTGELFF. The CDR3 DNA reads TGTGCCTGGAGTGTTGCGTTTGTTCGGCGGGGGAAAAACACCGGGGAGCTGTTTTTT.